A selection of T cell receptor beta chains follows, all from one sample in a study of yellow fever vaccine responses in identical twins. TCRdb analysed the RT-PCR reads with MiXCR anew, one entry per CDR3 protein. This table holds around 18,000 distinct CDR3 sequences, around 83% found once. Specimen: T cells from blood (PBMCs), unsorted or a sorted subset (not recorded which), collected before or after yellow fever vaccination (not recorded which). The receptors were gathered from a woman aged 18-35 years who received the yellow fever vaccine. The CDR3 runs from the conserved cysteine through the conserved F or W. A clone size is listed for some rows: how often the clone was seen (once, few, many), or a class if it is expanded.

j_call clone_size cdr3_length v_call cdr3_aa
TRBJ2-3 - 17 TRBV15 CATSPRQTSGRSDTQYF
TRBJ2-1 - 11 TRBV29-1 CSVPWGGEQFF
TRBJ2-7 - 12 TRBV28 CASKEVSYEQYF
TRBJ2-1 once 16 TRBV11-1 CASNHPGTGGYNEQFF
TRBJ1-6 - 14 TRBV7-3 CASSLTPGNSPLHF
TRBJ1-6 - 12 TRBV10-3 CAISERYSPLHF
TRBJ2-1 - 12 TRBV10-3 CATSRADNEQFF
TRBJ2-3 few 17 TRBV25-1 CASSPLGLAGGRDTQYF
TRBJ1-5 - 14 TRBV2 CASAKGTGNQPQHF
TRBJ2-3 - 15 TRBV11-1 CASSLDSGLTDTQYF
TRBJ2-1 - 14 TRBV30 CAWADWRSYNEQFF
TRBJ2-3 few 15 TRBV7-2 CASSLEARGADTQYF
TRBJ2-7 - 16 TRBV6-1 CASRPLGLAGGFEQYF
TRBJ2-5 - 15 TRBV20-1 CSARRTSGPQETQYF
TRBJ2-7 few 13 TRBV7-2 CASSLGPAFEQYF
TRBJ1-6 - 16 TRBV7-2 CASSYPGTGDNSPLHF
TRBJ2-1 - 15 TRBV19 CASSISGGPYNEQFF
TRBJ2-5 - 15 TRBV19 CASGPDRTSQETQYF
TRBJ2-7 - 14 TRBV29-1 CSVEGPGTTYEQYF
TRBJ2-7 - 15 TRBV4-1 CASSPGLAGGYEQYF